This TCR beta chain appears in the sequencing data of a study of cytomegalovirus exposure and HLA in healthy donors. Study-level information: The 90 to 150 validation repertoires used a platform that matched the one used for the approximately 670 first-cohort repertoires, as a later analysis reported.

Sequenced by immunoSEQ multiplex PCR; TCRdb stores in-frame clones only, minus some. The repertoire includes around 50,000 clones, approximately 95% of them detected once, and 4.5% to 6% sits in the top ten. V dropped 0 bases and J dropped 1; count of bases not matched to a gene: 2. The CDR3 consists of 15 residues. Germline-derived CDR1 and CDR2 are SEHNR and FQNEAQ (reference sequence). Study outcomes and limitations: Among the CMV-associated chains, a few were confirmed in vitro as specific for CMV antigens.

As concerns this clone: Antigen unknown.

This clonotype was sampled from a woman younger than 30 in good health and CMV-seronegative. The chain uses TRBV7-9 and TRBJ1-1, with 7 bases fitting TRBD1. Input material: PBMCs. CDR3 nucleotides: TGTGCCAGCAGCTTAGCGCAGGGGGAGAACACTGAAGCTTTCTTT. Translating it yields CASSLAQGENTEAFF.